This T cell receptor (beta chain) was profiled in a study of blood T cell repertoires in COVID-19. The Seattle patients joined while their infection was active and were tracked longitudinally afterward. CDR1 and CDR2 (germline): MDHEN, SYDVKM. The CDR3 spans 16 residues. V lost 4 bases and J lost 7; bases outside the gene matches: 7. The repertoire was sequenced with immunoSEQ multiplex PCR; TCRdb's copy has only in-frame clones and lacks some. The sample has about 73,000 clones; roughly three quarters are singletons. The V call is TRBV28, the J call TRBJ2-7, with 16 bases identical to TRBD2. What was sequenced was peripheral blood. This sequence was found in a man in his sixties or seventies with COVID-19, enrolled during active disease. The CDR3 coding sequence is TGTGCCAGCAGTTCTACAGGGACTAGCGGGAGGGGGGAGCAGTACTTC. This encodes CASSSTGTSGRGEQYF.